This TCR beta chain is from a study of blood T cell repertoires in COVID-19 (dated by TCRdb to 2018 to 2021). General notes on the study: Samples covering the acute and convalescent phases of COVID-19 were provided by collaborators in the United States, Italy and Spain. The prospective study material was composed of cDNA or gDNA derived from T cells, B-cell-depleted T cells, or PBMCs. The sample metadata nearly always contained a de-identified subject ID, COVID-19 status, age in years and sex. The dataset comprised deeply sampled blood TCRbeta repertoires from subjects exposed to, actively infected with, or recovered from COVID-19. The repertoires were made available in a free public database intended to serve as a resource for research on the immune response to SARS-CoV-2. Samples came from the ongoing ImmuneRACE study (first 160 participants) plus 1,254 subjects from 6 global collaborators. Where HLA class I and class II types were available, the types were taken from metadata supplied by the sample provider, not from assay-based typing. Study-wide findings and limitations: Clinical and demographic metadata were provided uncurated, with the amount varying by source and participant.

Notes on this clone: It has no known antigen specificity. No per-base quality is available; no much larger clone lies one base away.

Enrolling through a virtual design, the prospective study's participants ranged in age from roughly 18 to 95 years and lived across about two dozen United States geographic areas. To assign participants to cohorts, the prospective study relied on clinical history that participants themselves reported in a screening survey and a study questionnaire. Recovered participants in ImmuneRACE Cohort 3 were defined as having two consecutive negative NP/OP PCR tests, clearance from a healthcare professional, or resolution of symptoms. Mobile phlebotomists in the prospective study collected whole blood, serum and a nasopharyngeal or oropharyngeal swab from every participant. Participants in the prospective study had the option to provide additional blood draws and questionnaires over a roughly two-month period. Before DNA extraction, blood samples from the prospective study were shipped at room temperature or frozen.

The immunoSEQ Assay, a bias-controlled multiplex PCR, was used to amplify TCRbeta CDR3 regions from genomic DNA. The study's processing was this. The number of nucleated cells in each sample was estimated from the amplification of reference gene primers within the assay. Sequence reads were collapsed and filtered to measure the absolute abundance of every unique TCRbeta CDR3 rearrangement. For each sample, productive Simpson clonality was calculated as the square root of Simpson's diversity index across productive rearrangements. The table was pulled from immuneACCESS by TCRdb, which kept in-frame rearrangements only. Such tables lose some clones; where checked, under half of the loss comes from unresolved V genes, and the rest has no known cause. V, J and clone size reflect that table, while D and trimming were determined from the DNA. This sample has 220,000 or so clones in its table, and about 79% of those were observed once. The ten largest make up 3% to 4% of the sample.

The sequenced material came from PBMCs or T cells enriched from blood (not recorded which). The receptor's source is a woman in her sixties or seventies who had recovered from COVID-19.

The nucleotides are TGTGCCAGCAGTTCCTCCAGGGCCGAGACCCAGTACTTC. This encodes CASSSSRAETQYF. Here the chain combines TRBV6-2 or TRBV6-3 and TRBJ2-5; tentative D gene TRBD1, with 5 bases matching. Taken from the germline V gene, the CDR1 and CDR2 loops are MNHEY and SVGEGT. The CDR3 goes from the cysteine to the phenylalanine over 13 residues. Solely the CDR3 DNA is kept, with 39 bases framed from the first base. Trimming costs V 4 bases and J 5 bases, and their ends lie 11 bases apart.